These 14 T cell receptor beta chains originate from one sample sequenced in a study of blood T cell repertoires in COVID-19. The data were produced by immunoSEQ multiplex PCR, yet TCRdb's version contains in-frame clones alone and is incomplete. The data contain around 150,000 clones, about 88% of them singletons. The material sequenced was peripheral blood. The receptors were gathered from a woman aged 55-69 years with COVID-19, enrolled during active disease.

The genes are TRBV14 and TRBJ1-6; TRBD1 is a possible D gene (6 bases). Germline V gene sequence: CDR1 SGHDN, CDR2 FVKESK. V was cut by 2 bases and J by 9 bases, with 14 bases left in between. This CDR3 has 15 amino acids. The CDR3 DNA reads TGTGCCAGCAGCCAAATAAGGGGGGGGACTTCACCCCTCCACTTT. This sequence encodes CASSQIRGGTSPLHF.

The V call is TRBV7-2, the J call TRBJ1-1, with D maybe TRBD1 (5 bases). V lost 5 bases and J lost 3, with 13 bases in between. CDR3 size: 14 residues. The germline CDR1 and CDR2 sequences are SGHTA and FQGNSA. CDR3 loop: CASSSPGTDTEAFF. The CDR3 DNA reads TGTGCCAGCAGCAGTCCCGGGACTGACACTGAAGCTTTCTTT.

The chain uses TRBV4-1 and TRBJ2-2, with D possibly being TRBD2 (6 bases). From germline, CDR1 is MGHRA and CDR2 YSYEKL. With 2 bases removed from V and 1 base from J, the gap between germline ends came to 14 bases. The CDR3 extends over 17 amino acids. CDR3 DNA: TGCGCCAGCAGCCAATGGGACTCCCAAGGGAACACCGGGGAGCTGTTTTTT. As protein: CASSQWDSQGNTGELFF.

V and J are TRBV19 and TRBJ1-2; the match to TRBD1 covers 7 bases. After removal of 11 bases from V and 2 bases from J, the junction contained 8 bases not matched to a gene. This CDR3 contains 13 residues. The V gene's germline CDR1 is LNHDA and CDR2 SQIVND (reference sequence). CDR3: CAAGGQSNYGYTF. The CDR3 nucleotides read TGTGCCGCGGGGGGACAGAGCAACTATGGCTACACCTTC.

About this clone: Other nucleotide sequences in the sample specify the same CDR3. The chain has TRBV5-1 and TRBJ2-7; the D is unclear. The V gene's germline CDR1 is SGHRS and CDR2 YFSETQ. This CDR3 comprises 14 residues. V lost 0 bases to trimming and J lost 0 bases, with 7 bases between them. The CDR3 loop is CASSLAPGSYEQYV. The CDR3 nucleotides read TGCGCCAGCAGCTTGGCTCCGGGCTCCTACGAGCAGTACGTC.

To note about this clone: In the same sample, other DNA sequences code for this CDR3. V is TRBV2 and J is TRBJ1-3; a weak D match, TRBD1 (5 bases). This CDR3 spans 14 amino acids. CDR1 and CDR2 (germline): SNHLY, FYNNEI. Trimming removed 5 bases at V and 0 bases at J, with 8 bases between. CDR3 in DNA: TGTGCCAGCAGTTCGGACACCTCTGGAAACACCATATATTTT. Its translation: CASSSDTSGNTIYF.

The chain combines TRBV7-3 with TRBJ2-1, with 11 bases lining up with TRBD2. In germline, CDR1 is SGHTA, CDR2 FQGTGA. The CDR3 loop spans 21 amino acids. The V and J ends lost 8 bases and 2 bases, in that order; junction bases with no gene match: 23. As DNA, the CDR3 is TGTGCCAGCTCCTCGCAACCCCGTGGGCTAGCGGGAGGAAGGACCTACAATGAGCAGTTCTTC. This sequence encodes CASSSQPRGLAGGRTYNEQFF.

The chain recombines TRBV9 with TRBJ1-4; weak D call: TRBD1 (5 bases). The CDR3 length is 12 residues. Per germline, CDR1 SGDLS and CDR2 YYNGEE. With 7 bases removed from V and 3 bases from J, the gap between germline ends came to 7 bases. CDR3 loop: CASQGANEKLFF. DNA of the CDR3: TGTGCCAGCCAGGGTGCTAATGAAAAACTGTTTTTT.

The CDR3 coding sequence is TGTGCCACCAGGCAGGGGCCCACAGATACGCAGTATTTT. Amino acids: CATRQGPTDTQYF. This chain connects TRBV24-1 to TRBJ2-3; possible D gene TRBD1, 6 bases. CDR1 and CDR2 from the germline V gene are KGHDR and SFDVKD. The CDR3 spans 13 residues. V lost 7 bases, J lost 2 bases, and 9 bases lay in between.

The chain uses TRBV10-2 and TRBJ1-1; D is ambiguous. V was pared by 8 bases and J by 4 bases, with 14 bases between. This CDR3 spans 13 amino acids. Germline V gene lookup returns CDR1 WSHSY and CDR2 SAAADI. As DNA, the CDR3 is TGCGCCAGCCAGGATCAACAAGCCACTGAAGCTTTCTTT. This encodes CASQDQQATEAFF.

The chain uses TRBV6-5 and TRBJ1-6; TRBD1 matches 9 bases. This CDR3 is 14 amino acids long. Germline assignment: CDR1 MNHEY and CDR2 SVGAGI. V trimming: 5 bases; J trimming: 8 bases; junction bases outside the gene matches: 4. The CDR3 DNA reads TGTGCCAGCAGTATCGGGACAGGGTATTCACCCCTCCACTTT. Amino acids: CASSIGTGYSPLHF.

J is TRBJ1-5 and V is TRBV6-5; no reliable D call. V was clipped by 8 bases and J by 0 bases, with 8 bases between them. Germline CDR1 MNHEY, CDR2 SVGAGI. The CDR3 is 13 residues long. The CDR3 spells CASGEYSNQPQHF. As DNA, the CDR3 is TGTGCCAGCGGGGAGTATAGCAATCAGCCCCAGCATTTT.

The J gene is TRBJ1-4, the V gene TRBV27; a weak D match, TRBD1 (6 bases). The CDR3 is made up of 16 amino acids. The V gene lost 3 bases and the J gene lost 4 bases, with 15 bases spanning the gap. CDR1 MNHEY and CDR2 SMNVEV come from the germline V gene (reference sequence). CDR3 bases: TGTGCCAGCAGTTTTGGACAGTCGTATGGTAATGAAAAACTGTTTTTT. It codes for CASSFGQSYGNEKLFF.

This clone came up a few times. V usage is TRBV6-6 and J usage is TRBJ2-7; D call uncertain. Germline V gives CDR1 MNHNY, CDR2 SVGAGI (reference sequence). V lost 0 bases and J 1 base, leaving 7 bases between the germline ends. The CDR3 spans 14 residues. CDR3 DNA: TGTGCCAGCAGTTACTCAGAGGATTCCTACGAGCAGTACGTC. The encoded protein is CASSYSEDSYEQYV.